These 15 T cell receptor beta chains were all obtained from the same sample, sequenced in a study of blood T cells in healthy people across ages. PCR was performed a second time for about 7 to 12 cycles using a sample-barcoded 5' primer and a J-beta primer mix. TCRdb re-derived calls from the 5' RACE reads in MiXCR, one entry per CDR3 protein. Of about 1,500,000 distinct CDR3 sequences in the sample, under 30% were seen once. Sequencing was carried out using blood. The receptors here all came from a woman aged 25 to 39 in good health.

For this clonotype: This may come from a read error, since a much larger clone is one base off. The chain uses TRBV10-3 and TRBJ1-5; D possibly corresponds to TRBD1 (5 bases). CDR3 length: 13 residues. Between the trimmed V and J ends, which lost 8 bases and 8 bases, there was a span of 16 bases. From germline, CDR1 is ENHRY and CDR2 SYGVKD. For the CDR3, the DNA is TGTGCCATCGGAAGGGCAGGGCGGGAGCCCCAGCATTTT. It yields the protein CAIGRAGREPQHF.

The chain carries TRBV3-1 and TRBJ2-1; D is undetermined. Trimming took off 0 bases at V and 7 bases at J, with 4 bases between the two ends. CDR3 length: 12 amino acids. Germline CDR1 is LGHDT and CDR2 is YNNKEL (reference sequence). The CDR3 region has the DNA TGTGCCAGCAGCCAAGATGAGAATGAGCAGTTCTTC. The encoded protein is CASSQDENEQFF.

This clonotype was observed a handful of times. The gene calls are TRBV29-1 and TRBJ2-5; D tentatively reads TRBD1 or TRBD2 (7 bases each). From germline, CDR1 is SQVTM and CDR2 ANQGSEA. V lost 2 bases and J lost 3, with 13 bases in between. This CDR3 is built from 14 residues. This CDR3 reads CSVETGEGEETQYF. Here the CDR3 DNA reads TGCAGCGTTGAAACAGGGGAGGGAGAAGAGACCCAGTACTTC.

This rearrangement joins TRBV5-1 to TRBJ2-5; D ambiguous. The CDR3 consists of 17 residues. CDR1 SGHRS and CDR2 YFSETQ come from the germline V gene. Trimming took 0 bases from V and 4 from J, leaving 19 bases between them. The CDR3 nucleotides read TGCGCCAGCAGCTTGGCCCCCTTTAGCCCGGGCGGAGAGACCCAGTACTTC. Amino acid sequence: CASSLAPFSPGGETQYF.

Comments on this clonotype: A clone one base away is much larger, so this may be a read error. The chain combines TRBV29-1 with TRBJ2-5; possibly TRBD2 for D (5 bases). CDR1 SQVTM and CDR2 ANQGSEA come from the germline V gene. The CDR3 totals 11 residues. V lost 4 bases and J lost 11, with 14 bases in between. CDR3: CSVGLRDEQYF. CDR3 bases: TGCAGCGTTGGGCTGAGGGATGAGCAGTACTTC. The variable domain in full, completed from reference TRBV29-1 and TRBJ2-5, reads SAVISQKPSRDICQRGTSLTIQCQVDSQVTMMFWYRQQPGQSLTLIATANQGSEATYESGFVIDKFPISRPNLTFSTLTVSNMSPEDSSIYLCSVGLRDEQYFGPGTRLLVL.

This clonotype was counted a few times. The J gene is TRBJ2-4, the V gene TRBV2; no clear D. Germline V gene data show CDR1 as SNHLY and CDR2 as FYNNEI. V was trimmed by 2 bases and J by 3 bases, leaving 11 bases between them. The CDR3 covers 15 residues. This CDR3 reads CASSESRAGKNIQYF. For the CDR3, the DNA is TGTGCCAGCAGTGAATCCCGGGCTGGCAAAAACATTCAGTACTTC.

The V gene is TRBV30, the J gene TRBJ1-5; D is unclear. CDR3 length: 15 amino acids. Per the germline V gene, CDR1 is GTSNPN and CDR2 is SVGIG (reference sequence). Trimming removed 1 base from V and 0 bases from J, with 10 bases in between. This chain's CDR3 is CAWSGGGLSNQPQHF. CDR3 nucleotide sequence: TGTGCCTGGAGTGGAGGAGGCCTTAGCAATCAGCCCCAGCATTTT.

This chain connects TRBV3-1 to TRBJ2-3, with D possibly called TRBD1 or TRBD2 (6 bases each). V dropped 0 bases and J dropped 2 bases, with 12 bases sitting between them. CDR1 and CDR2 (germline): LGHDT, YNNKEL (reference sequence). This CDR3 comprises 16 residues. The CDR3: CASSQEGGGLTDTQYF. CDR3 nucleotide sequence: TGTGCCAGCAGCCAAGAAGGAGGGGGGCTCACAGATACGCAGTATTTT.

V gene TRBV5-1 combines with J gene TRBJ2-3; TRBD2 agrees at 11 bases. The CDR3 sequence is 16 residues long. Germline V gives CDR1 SGHRS, CDR2 YFSETQ. The V segment lost 1 base and the J segment 4 bases; nucleotides outside the gene matches: 5. The CDR3: CASSLTSGSIADTQYF. DNA for the CDR3: TGCGCCAGCAGCTTGACTAGCGGGAGTATAGCAGATACGCAGTATTTT.

The chain employs TRBV6-2 or TRBV6-3 and TRBJ2-1; TRBD1 or TRBD2 may be the D gene (6 bases each). The CDR3 covers 12 residues. Germline CDR1 reads MNHEY; CDR2 reads SVGEGT. V dropped 3 bases and J dropped 15 bases, with 15 bases sitting between them. The CDR3 protein is CASSYGGPEMFF. CDR3 in DNA: TGTGCCAGCAGTTATGGGGGGCCGGAAATGTTCTTC.

The chain couples TRBV5-1 to TRBJ2-7; D might be TRBD1 or TRBD2, each matching 5 bases. The germline V and J ends were trimmed by 4 bases and 1 base, with 18 bases remaining between them. Germline values: CDR1 SGHRS, CDR2 YFSETQ. The CDR3 has 16 residues. CDR3 sequence (DNA): TGCGCCAGCAGCCCAAACCCCGGGGCGATATCCTACGAGCAGTACTTC. As protein: CASSPNPGAISYEQYF.

The chain is built from TRBV14 and TRBJ1-2, with D unclear. CDR1 SGHDN and CDR2 FVKESK come from the germline V gene. Trimming stripped 4 bases from V and 5 bases from J, with 11 bases between. The CDR3 runs 13 residues. CDR3 bases: TGTGCCAGCAGCCTTCAGGCGGGATATGGCTACACCTTC. It yields the protein CASSLQAGYGYTF.

The V call is TRBV19, the J call TRBJ2-5; tentative D call: TRBD1 (6 bases). Per germline, CDR1 LNHDA and CDR2 SQIVND (reference sequence). CDR3 length: 12 amino acids. This chain's CDR3 is CGSSTGQETQYF. DNA of the CDR3: TGTGGATCTAGTACAGGGCAAGAGACCCAGTACTTC.

Concerning this clonotype itself: This could be a read error, since a much larger clone is one nucleotide away. This chain joins TRBV20-1 and TRBJ2-5; 7 bases line up with TRBD1. Germline values: CDR1 DFQATT, CDR2 SNEGSKA (reference sequence). The junction had 0 bases not matched to a gene; V was cut back by 8 bases and J by 3 bases. This CDR3 spans 10 amino acids. CDR3 nucleotide sequence: TGCAGTACAGGGGAAGAGACCCAGTACTTC. The encoded protein is CSTGEETQYF.

This rearrangement joins TRBV27 to TRBJ2-7; weak D call: TRBD1 (5 bases). CDR1 MNHEY and CDR2 SMNVEV come from the germline V gene (reference sequence). There are 13 residues in the CDR3. Trimming removed 5 bases at V and 3 bases at J, with 11 bases between. The CDR3 protein is CASSRSGNYEQYF. The CDR3 DNA sequence: TGTGCCAGCAGTAGATCAGGGAACTACGAGCAGTACTTC.